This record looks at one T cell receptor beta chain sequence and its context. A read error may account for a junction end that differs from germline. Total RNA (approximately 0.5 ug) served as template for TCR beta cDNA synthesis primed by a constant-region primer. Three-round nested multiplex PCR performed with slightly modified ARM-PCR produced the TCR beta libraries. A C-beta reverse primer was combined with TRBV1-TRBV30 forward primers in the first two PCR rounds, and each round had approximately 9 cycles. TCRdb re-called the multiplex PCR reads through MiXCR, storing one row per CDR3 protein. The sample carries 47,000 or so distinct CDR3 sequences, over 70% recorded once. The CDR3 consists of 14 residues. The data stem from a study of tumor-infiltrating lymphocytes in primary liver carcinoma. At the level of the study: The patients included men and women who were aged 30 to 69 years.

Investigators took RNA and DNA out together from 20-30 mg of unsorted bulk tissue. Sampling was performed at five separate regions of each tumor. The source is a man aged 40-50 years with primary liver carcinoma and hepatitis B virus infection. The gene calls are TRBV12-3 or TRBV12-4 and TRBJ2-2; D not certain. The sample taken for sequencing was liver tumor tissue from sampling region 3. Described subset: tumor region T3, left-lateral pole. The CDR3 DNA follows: TGTGCCAGCACCGAAGTTCCCAACAACGGGGAGCTGTTTTTT. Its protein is CASTEVPNNGELFF.